This T cell receptor beta chain was retrieved from a study of cytomegalovirus exposure and HLA in healthy donors. Notes on the study in general: As a later analysis showed, a missense DCLRE1C variant was linked to trimming of TCR beta V- and J-genes.

The PCR was carried out with 60 Vbeta primers and 13 Jbeta primers. In the study's own analysis: Among the unique TCR beta chains that a later analysis counted, about 79 million in all, roughly 11 million were shared. The data were produced by immunoSEQ multiplex PCR, yet TCRdb's version contains in-frame clones alone and is incomplete. That table furnishes V, J and clone size, whereas the DNA furnished D and trimming. The profile shows over 150,000 clones, 70% to 90% of them singletons. Donors showed nominal health when sampled, although they likely had unrecorded immune exposures. Turning to this clone: Its antigen is unknown.

This CDR3 is built from 13 residues. V lost 2 bases and J 3 bases, leaving 8 bases between the germline ends. Looked up from germline, CDR1 is MNHNY and CDR2 is SVGAGI (reference sequence). The sequenced sample was PBMCs. The rearrangement links TRBV6-6 to TRBJ2-7, with unresolved D. This clonotype was obtained from a man aged 25-45 years in good health and CMV-seropositive. Here the CDR3 reads CASSYALYYEQYV. In DNA, the CDR3 is TGTGCCAGCAGTTACGCGCTGTACTACGAGCAGTACGTC.